Shown below are 18 T cell receptor beta chains from a single sample sequenced in a study of cytomegalovirus exposure and HLA in healthy donors. In the PCR, 60 Vbeta and 13 Jbeta primers were used. The assay was immunoSEQ multiplex PCR, and TCRdb's table has in-frame clones only and misses some. The table lists about 160,000 clones, about three quarters of them singletons. Sequences were obtained from PBMCs. These receptors were obtained from a woman in her thirties or forties in good health and CMV-seronegative.

This clone was recorded only once. This chain connects TRBV27 to TRBJ1-2; D perhaps matches TRBD1 (6 bases). V was clipped by 4 bases and J by 5 bases, with 8 bases between them. The V gene's germline CDR1 is MNHEY and CDR2 SMNVEV (reference sequence). This CDR3 is built from 12 residues. Here the CDR3 DNA reads TGTGCCAGCAGTTCTCAGGGGTATGGCTACACCTTC. Translated, it gives CASSSQGYGYTF.

Only a few counts were recorded for this clone. V is TRBV6-1 and J is TRBJ2-3; no clear D. The V end was cut by 5 bases, the J end by 5 bases, with 8 bases between. Germline loops: CDR1 MNHNS, CDR2 SASEGT. The CDR3 is 12 residues long. CDR3 in DNA: TGTGCCAGCAGTTCCCGACTAGATACGCAGTATTTT. Protein sequence: CASSSRLDTQYF.

V gene TRBV5-1 combines with J gene TRBJ2-1; 7 nucleotides agree with TRBD1. This CDR3 has 15 amino acids. Germline V CDR1 and CDR2: SGHRS, YFSETQ. Trimming at V came to 4 bases and at J to 2 bases, leaving 6 bases not matched to a gene. The CDR3, as DNA: TGCGCCAGCAGCATATCGACAGGGACCTACAATGAGCAGTTCTTC. Translation: CASSISTGTYNEQFF. The full variable domain, its missing parts supplied by reference TRBV5-1 and TRBJ2-1, is KAGVTQTPRYLIKTRGQQVTLSCSPISGHRSVSWYQQTPGQGLQFLFEYFSETQRNKGNFPGRFSGRQFSNSRSEMNVSTLELGDSALYLCASSISTGTYNEQFFGPGTRLTVL.

The genes are TRBV27 and TRBJ1-2; D is unclear. The germline gives CDR1 MNHEY, CDR2 SMNVEV (reference sequence). There are 15 residues in the CDR3. Trimming took 1 base from V and 2 from J, leaving 11 bases between them. As DNA, the CDR3 is TGTGCCAGCAGTTTATTGAGGGAACGGAACTATGGCTACACCTTC. It yields the protein CASSLLRERNYGYTF.

This clone was seen a single time. The V and J genes are TRBV5-1 and TRBJ2-7; 9 bases match TRBD1. This CDR3 is built from 13 residues. CDR1 and CDR2 from the germline V gene are SGHRS and YFSETQ. V was pared by 5 bases and J by 5 bases, with 5 bases of the junction left unmatched. CDR3: CASRPGTGNEQYF. The CDR3 bases are TGCGCCAGCAGACCCGGGACAGGGAACGAGCAGTACTTC.

This sequence joins TRBV12-5 and TRBJ2-5; 7 nucleotides agree with TRBD2. CDR1 and CDR2 (germline): LGHNT, FRNRAP. The junction had 8 bases not matched to a gene; V was cut back by 6 bases and J by 1 base. There are 15 residues in the CDR3. Here the CDR3 reads CASGALAGLQETQYF. For the CDR3, the DNA is TGTGCTAGTGGGGCCTTAGCGGGTCTCCAAGAGACCCAGTACTTC.

The rearrangement links TRBV2 to TRBJ2-7; a weak D match, TRBD1 (6 bases). Trimming pared 5 bases from V and 0 bases from J, leaving 20 bases between. The germline gives CDR1 SNHLY, CDR2 FYNNEI. CDR3 length: 17 amino acids. CDR3 in amino acids: CASSTGRRTASSYEQYF. In DNA form, the CDR3 reads TGTGCCAGCAGTACCGGACGTAGGACAGCAAGCTCCTACGAGCAGTACTTC.

The chain is built from TRBV5-1 and TRBJ1-1; D is uncertain. Trimming shortened V by 3 bases and J by 1 base, and 13 bases separated the two germline ends. Germline CDR1 is SGHRS and CDR2 is YFSETQ. The CDR3 totals 15 residues. CDR3 DNA: TGCGCCAGCAGCTCATTTCTGGGAGCGAACACTGAAGCTTTCTTT. Protein sequence: CASSSFLGANTEAFF.

The chain has TRBV18 and TRBJ2-7; 7 nucleotides match TRBD1. J lost 0 bases, V lost 5 bases, and 7 bases had no gene match. Germline V gene sequence: CDR1 KGHSH, CDR2 LQKENI. The CDR3 runs 15 residues. CDR3 loop: CASSASGTASYEQYF. In DNA form, the CDR3 reads TGTGCCAGCTCAGCCTCCGGGACAGCCTCCTACGAGCAGTACTTC.

The chain joins TRBV19 to TRBJ2-3; 7 bases fit TRBD2. The CDR3 length is 11 residues. In germline, CDR1 is LNHDA, CDR2 SQIVND (reference sequence). The V gene end was trimmed by 9 bases and the J gene end by 4 bases; junction bases not matched to a gene: 1. CDR3 nucleotide sequence: TGTGCCAGCCTAGCGGCAGATACGCAGTATTTT. Its translation is CASLAADTQYF.

This sequence joins TRBV6-5 and TRBJ2-7; tentatively, D is TRBD2 (5 bases). Germline lookup yields CDR1 MNHEY and CDR2 SVGAGI. The CDR3 is made up of 15 amino acids. Deletions cut 6 bases from V and 4 bases from J, with 19 bases between. The CDR3 DNA is TGTGCCAGCAGCTCCGCCGGGGTCAGAGTTTACGAGCAGTACTTC. It translates to CASSSAGVRVYEQYF.

This clone was seen a few times. The CDR3 loop is CASSRPGTGGSAFF. DNA of the CDR3: TGTGCCAGTAGTAGACCCGGGACAGGGGGCTCAGCTTTCTTT. This chain connects TRBV19 to TRBJ1-1, with 12 bases fitting TRBD1. This CDR3 has 14 residues. The ends lost 4 bases at V and 10 bases at J; junction bases unmatched: 7. Germline assignment: CDR1 LNHDA and CDR2 SQIVND (reference sequence). The full variable domain, with the rest looked up from reference TRBV19 and TRBJ1-1, is DGGITQSPKYLFRKEGQNVTLSCEQNLNHDAMYWYRQDPGQGLRLIYYSQIVNDFQKGDIAEGYSVSREKKESFPLTVTSAQKNPTAFYLCASSRPGTGGSAFFGQGTRLTVV.

The V call is TRBV11-2, the J call TRBJ1-1; D is uncertain. The CDR3 sequence is 14 residues long. Germline CDR1 is SGHAT and CDR2 is FQNNGV. V lost 6 bases and J lost 5, with 16 bases in between. The CDR3 DNA sequence: TGTGCCAGCAGGAAAGACGGGAGGAGTACTGAAGCTTTCTTT. Translation: CASRKDGRSTEAFF.

This sequence joins TRBV6-4 and TRBJ2-5; D perhaps matches TRBD1 (7 bases). CDR3 length: 13 amino acids. V was shortened by 6 bases and J by 2 bases, with 10 bases between the two germline ends. CDR1 is MRHNA and CDR2 is SNTAGT in the germline V gene. The CDR3 nucleotides read TGTGCCAGCAGGGAGGGGGCGCAAGAGACCCAGTACTTC. Translation: CASREGAQETQYF.

The rearrangement links TRBV6-1 to TRBJ1-6; D unclear. CDR1 is MNHNS and CDR2 is SASEGT in the germline V gene. The CDR3 runs 14 residues. V dropped 8 bases and J dropped 8 bases, with 16 bases sitting between them. The CDR3 DNA is TGTGCCAGCCTTTGGGAGGGAGTTGATTCACCCCTCCACTTT. Protein sequence: CASLWEGVDSPLHF.

A remark on this clone: The same CDR3 arises from other DNA sequences in this sample as well. J is TRBJ2-7 and V is TRBV5-1; 10 nucleotides align to TRBD1. Germline V gene data show CDR1 as SGHRS and CDR2 as YFSETQ. CDR3 length: 15 residues. V shed 4 bases and J 5 bases; nucleotides not matched to a gene: 9. Here the CDR3 DNA reads TGCGCCAGCAGCAGTAGACAGGGGGCTCAAAACGAGCAGTACTTC. Its protein is CASSSRQGAQNEQYF.

The rearrangement uses TRBV5-6 and TRBJ2-7, with 7 bases identical to TRBD2. This CDR3 spans 12 amino acids. Germline-derived CDR1 and CDR2 are SGHDT and YYEEEE. V dropped 9 bases and J dropped 2; count of bases not matched to a gene: 5. CDR3 loop: CATQRGTYEQYF. The CDR3 bases are TGTGCCACTCAGCGGGGTACCTACGAGCAGTACTTC.

This clone was seen a few times. The V gene is TRBV6-1, the J gene TRBJ2-7, with D perhaps matching TRBD2 (6 bases). CDR1 MNHNS and CDR2 SASEGT come from the germline V gene. This CDR3 is 13 amino acids long. V lost 6 bases and J 3 bases, leaving 12 bases between the germline ends. This CDR3 is CASRGGAHYEQYF. The CDR3 bases are TGTGCCAGCAGAGGAGGGGCCCACTACGAGCAGTACTTC.